The T cell receptor beta chain under discussion was sequenced for a study of control samples from healthy donors and cancer patients. The data were produced by immunoSEQ multiplex PCR, yet TCRdb's version contains in-frame clones alone and is incomplete. Of roughly 55,000 clones listed, approximately 95% are singletons. Germline loops: CDR1 MNHEY, CDR2 SVGAGI. The CDR3 sequence is 15 residues long. V was clipped by 7 bases and J by 6 bases; unmatched bases: 13. This chain links TRBV6-5 with TRBJ1-1; the match to TRBD1 covers 8 bases. This TCR was recovered from a woman in her late teens or twenties in good health. The sequencing input was blood. The CDR3: CASILYIQGAAEAFF. CDR3 nucleotide sequence: TGTGCCAGCATATTATATATTCAGGGGGCGGCTGAAGCTTTCTTT.